Presented here are 32 T cell receptor beta chains from one specimen sequenced in a study of T cell clusters in autoimmune cytopenias. TRB was amplified by touch-down multiplex PCR, primer pools A and B combined. Using the multiplex PCR reads, TCRdb records one entry per CDR3 protein without DNA. The table lists 4,700 or so distinct CDR3 sequences. Some 39,000 genome equivalents of blood DNA were amplified for TRB. Material for sequencing was peripheral blood. Receptors were obtained from a human donor with an autoimmune cytopenia or autoimmune hepatitis (not recorded which).

The CDR3 reads CAIAADGFNQPQHF. The rearrangement uses TRBV10-3 and TRBJ1-5. CDR3 length: 14 amino acids. Germline-derived CDR1 and CDR2 are ENHRY and SYGVKD.

This chain links TRBV11-1 with TRBJ2-1; absent DNA, TCRdb's TRBD1 call cannot be checked. Germline CDR1 and CDR2: SGHAT and FQDESV (reference sequence). The CDR3 runs 14 residues. CDR3: CASSQGGGYNEQFF. Drawing the rest from reference TRBV11-1 and TRBJ2-1, the complete variable domain is EAEVAQSPRYKITEKSQAVAFWCDPISGHATLYWYRQILGQGPELLVQFQDESVVDDSQLPKDRFSAERLKGVDSTLKIQPAELGDSAMYLCASSQGGGYNEQFFGPGTRLTVL.

This chain joins TRBV30 and TRBJ2-1; TCRdb's D call, TRBD1, is unchecked because there is no DNA. Germline CDR1 reads GTSNPN; CDR2 reads SVGIG (reference sequence). This CDR3 comprises 13 residues. CDR3 in amino acids: CAWSADRGNEQYF.

This sequence joins TRBV30 and TRBJ2-7; TCRdb indicates TRBD2, and absent DNA this call remains unverified. Germline V CDR1 and CDR2: GTSNPN, SVGIG (reference sequence). CDR3 length equals 15 residues. The CDR3 spells CAWSVITSGIYEQYF.

This clonotype is identified as medium-sized (0.01 to 0.1%) from frequency. The chain joins TRBV11-1 to TRBJ2-5; TCRdb's D call of TRBD2 is untestable without DNA. CDR3 size: 15 residues. In germline, CDR1 is SGHAT, CDR2 FQDESV (reference sequence). CDR3 amino acids: CASSLLAGSQETQYF. Drawing the rest from reference TRBV11-1 and TRBJ2-5, the complete variable domain is EAEVAQSPRYKITEKSQAVAFWCDPISGHATLYWYRQILGQGPELLVQFQDESVVDDSQLPKDRFSAERLKGVDSTLKIQPAELGDSAMYLCASSLLAGSQETQYFGPGTRLLVL.

This clonotype is called medium-sized based on its frequency. The rearrangement joins TRBV19 to TRBJ2-2; TCRdb picks TRBD2, but there is no DNA to check that call. The CDR3 length is 14 residues. CDR1 is LNHDA and CDR2 is SQIVND in the germline V gene (reference sequence). This chain's CDR3 is CASRRDSNTGELFF.

CDR3 loop: CASSYRREGSYEQFF. The rearrangement links TRBV6-5 to TRBJ2-1; without DNA, the TCRdb call of TRBD2 cannot be checked. From germline, CDR1 is MNHEY and CDR2 SVGAGI. The CDR3 loop spans 15 amino acids.

The chain is built from TRBV19 and TRBJ2-7; TCRdb outputs TRBD1, but without DNA this stays unchecked. Germline V gene data show CDR1 as LNHDA and CDR2 as SQIVND (reference sequence). This CDR3 contains 12 residues. The chain's CDR3 is CASSHGGNEQYF.

This clonotype registers medium-sized (0.01 to 0.1%) by frequency. CDR3 residues: CASRGQGTDTQYF. V usage is TRBV12-3 or TRBV12-4 and J usage is TRBJ2-3; TCRdb selects TRBD1, and the lack of DNA leaves this call unchecked. CDR3 length: 13 amino acids.

The CDR3 spells CASSLGETINSPLHF. The chain carries TRBV12-3 or TRBV12-4 and TRBJ1-6; absent DNA, TCRdb's TRBD1 call cannot be checked. CDR3 size: 15 residues.

This clonotype is classed as medium-sized by frequency. The genes are TRBV11-1 and TRBJ1-6; no DNA is available, so the TRBD1 call from TCRdb remains unchecked. The CDR3 length is 14 residues. Germline loops: CDR1 SGHAT, CDR2 FQDESV (reference sequence). CDR3 sequence reads: CASSFRGNNSPLHF.

The chain links TRBV5-4 to TRBJ2-7; TCRdb's D call of TRBD1 is untestable without DNA. Germline CDR1 SGHNT, CDR2 YYREEE (reference sequence). CDR3 length: 14 amino acids. CDR3 sequence reads: CASSLGGWGNEQYF. Complete variable domain (other parts from reference TRBV5-4 and TRBJ2-7): ETGVTQSPTHLIKTRGQQVTLRCSSQSGHNTVSWYQQALGQGPQFIFQYYREEENGRGNFPPRFSGLQFPNYSSELNVNALELDDSALYLCASSLGGWGNEQYFGPGTRLTVT.

Measured by frequency, this clonotype is medium-sized. The V and J genes are TRBV10-3 and TRBJ1-2; checking the TCRdb D call of TRBD1 is not possible without DNA. The CDR3 has 17 residues. Germline assignment: CDR1 ENHRY and CDR2 SYGVKD. CDR3 sequence: CAISESVFSSREGGYTF.

In terms of frequency, this clonotype is medium-sized. The chain couples TRBV30 to TRBJ2-7; TCRdb indicates TRBD1, and absent DNA this call remains unverified. CDR1 GTSNPN and CDR2 SVGIG come from the germline V gene (reference sequence). The CDR3 totals 14 residues. The CDR3 loop reads CAWSLDRGLYEQYF.

This chain links TRBV20-1 with TRBJ2-1; TCRdb proposes TRBD1, but this gene call is untestable without DNA. The CDR3 length is 11 residues. Germline V lookup: CDR1 DFQATT, CDR2 SNEGSKA (reference sequence). This chain's CDR3 is CSVGPGREQFF.

This clonotype shows up as medium-sized (0.01 to 0.1%) by frequency. The chain uses TRBV19 and TRBJ2-6. The CDR3 is 13 amino acids. The germline CDR1 and CDR2 sequences are LNHDA and SQIVND (reference sequence). The CDR3 spells CASRLAGANVLTF.

The V and J genes are TRBV29-1 and TRBJ2-3; the D gene TCRdb calls, TRBD1, cannot be checked with no DNA. Germline V gene data show CDR1 as SQVTM and CDR2 as ANQGSEA. The CDR3 totals 14 residues. The CDR3: CSVAAGGLTDTQYF.

The chain employs TRBV5-4 and TRBJ2-7; no DNA is available, so the TRBD1 call from TCRdb remains unchecked. The CDR3 runs 14 residues. The V gene's germline CDR1 is SGHNT and CDR2 YYREEE (reference sequence). The CDR3 loop reads CASSPGGVGLEQYF.

This clonotype shows up as large by frequency. This chain uses TRBV29-1 with TRBJ2-7. The germline gives CDR1 SQVTM, CDR2 ANQGSEA. CDR3 length equals 12 residues. CDR3 amino acids: CSVGSGSYEQYF.

This chain connects TRBV6-6 to TRBJ2-3. The CDR3 runs 12 residues. Per germline, CDR1 MNHNY and CDR2 SVGAGI (reference sequence). CDR3 amino acids: CASSLTRDTQYF.

This clonotype is labeled medium-sized based on frequency. This chain uses TRBV30 with TRBJ1-5. Per germline, CDR1 GTSNPN and CDR2 SVGIG (reference sequence). This CDR3 spans 12 amino acids. The CDR3 sequence: CAWSVSGQPQHF.

By frequency, this clonotype is medium-sized (0.01 to 0.1%). The chain uses TRBV29-1 and TRBJ2-1; TCRdb's assignment of TRBD2 cannot be checked, as there is no DNA. The CDR3 contains 12 residues. Germline V lookup: CDR1 SQVTM, CDR2 ANQGSEA. CDR3 loop: CSVRGTAMEQFF.

The rearrangement links TRBV27 to TRBJ1-6. Looked up from germline, CDR1 is MNHEY and CDR2 is SMNVEV (reference sequence). The CDR3 has 12 residues. The CDR3 loop is CASSLWNSPLHF.

The chain links TRBV6-5 to TRBJ2-3; TCRdb's assignment of TRBD1 cannot be checked, as there is no DNA. The germline gives CDR1 MNHEY, CDR2 SVGAGI. The length of the CDR3 is 15 residues. CDR3 loop: CASRNYRGVTDTQYF.

The chain carries TRBV19 and TRBJ2-2. Per germline, CDR1 LNHDA and CDR2 SQIVND (reference sequence). The CDR3 runs 14 residues. The CDR3 loop reads CASKWSGTTGELFF.

The chain links TRBV5-6 to TRBJ2-3; TCRdb returns TRBD2, unconfirmable since there is no DNA. Germline CDR1 and CDR2: SGHDT and YYEEEE. This CDR3 has 14 amino acids. The CDR3: CASSLAGVTDTQYF.

The chain couples TRBV7-6 to TRBJ2-7. Germline lookup yields CDR1 SGHVS and CDR2 FNYEAQ. The CDR3 is 13 residues long. The CDR3 spells CASSSGRNYEQYF.

This clonotype is identified as medium-sized from frequency. This chain links TRBV19 with TRBJ2-1; TCRdb lists TRBD1, though no DNA is available to test this call. This CDR3 contains 13 residues. Per the germline V gene, CDR1 is LNHDA and CDR2 is SQIVND (reference sequence). CDR3 residues: CASTDPPLNEQFF.

The chain carries TRBV5-1 and TRBJ2-7. The CDR3 contains 16 residues. Germline V lookup: CDR1 SGHRS, CDR2 YFSETQ. The CDR3 reads CASSTRPASDSYEQYF. Looking up the rest from reference TRBV5-1 and TRBJ2-7 gives the full variable domain: KAGVTQTPRYLIKTRGQQVTLSCSPISGHRSVSWYQQTPGQGLQFLFEYFSETQRNKGNFPGRFSGRQFSNSRSEMNVSTLELGDSALYLCASSTRPASDSYEQYFGPGTRLTVT.

The V and J genes are TRBV19 and TRBJ2-1; TCRdb's D call of TRBD2 is untestable without DNA. The CDR3 length is 13 residues. Germline V gene lookup returns CDR1 LNHDA and CDR2 SQIVND (reference sequence). The CDR3 spells CASKVGDEYEQFF.

This clonotype is labeled medium-sized based on frequency. The chain combines TRBV27 with TRBJ2-7. This CDR3 comprises 14 residues. CDR1 and CDR2 from the germline V gene are MNHEY and SMNVEV (reference sequence). The CDR3 is CASSSLRGPYEQYF.

According to its frequency, this clonotype is large. The chain has TRBV29-1 and TRBJ1-2. CDR1 is SQVTM, CDR2 ANQGSEA, per germline. This CDR3 has 11 residues. CDR3 sequence: CSVEGNYGYTF.